This section outlines one TCR beta chain sequence together with its context. The antigen is undetermined. This record comes from a study of shared clonotypes between healthy human individuals. Study conclusions and caveats: Larger richness was generally estimated for naive than memory subsets.

Several immunoSEQ 96-well plates shared each subset's DNA, each plate a replicate. Sequencing was performed with immunoSEQ multiplex PCR; in TCRdb, only in-frame clones are kept and a portion is missing. The repertoire has 2,500,000 or so clones, 80% to 95% of them found once; the top ten carry around 0.37%. Germline V gene lookup returns CDR1 SEHNR and CDR2 FQNEAQ (reference sequence). V was clipped by 4 bases and J by 0 bases, with 10 bases between them. CDR3 size: 15 residues. Sequenced sample: naive CD4+ T cells from PBMCs. As for subset: CD45RA+ positively selected. V is TRBV7-9 and J is TRBJ1-3; TRBD1 is a possible D gene (5 bases). The clonotype comes from a man aged 18 to 29 in good health. Some clones in this sample may be carry-over from other donors' samples. This CDR3 reads CASSSRQSSGNTIYF. CDR3 nucleotide sequence: TGTGCCAGCAGCTCTAGACAGTCCTCTGGAAACACCATATATTTT. Full variable domain (remainder filled in from reference TRBV7-9 and TRBJ1-3): DTGVSQNPRHKITKRGQNVTFRCDPISEHNRLYWYRQTLGQGPEFLTYFQNEAQLEKSRLLSDRFSAERPKGSFSTLEIQRTEQGDSAMYLCASSSRQSSGNTIYFGEGSWLTVV.